These 24 T cell receptor beta chains came from one sample sequenced in a study of blood T cells in healthy people across ages. PCR was performed a second time for 7 to 11 cycles using a sample-barcoded 5' primer and a J-beta primer mix. In TCRdb, the 5' RACE reads were re-called with MiXCR into one record per CDR3 protein. The sample records 750,000 to 1,000,000 distinct CDR3 sequences, roughly 28% being singletons. The same sample was also studied in work on T cells of mothers and their children.

Specimen: blood. The receptors here all came from a woman in her 40s in good health.

At least ten counts were recorded for this clonotype. This sequence joins TRBV20-1 and TRBJ1-2, with a tentative D call TRBD1 (5 bases). V was cut by 6 bases and J by 2 bases, with 10 bases left in between. The germline V gene has CDR1 DFQATT and CDR2 SNEGSKA (reference sequence). There are 12 residues in the CDR3. CDR3 in amino acids: CSAQQENYGYTF. In DNA form, the CDR3 reads TGCAGTGCCCAACAGGAAAACTATGGCTACACCTTC.

This chain joins TRBV19 and TRBJ2-7; TRBD2 matches at 10 bases. From germline, CDR1 is LNHDA and CDR2 SQIVND (reference sequence). The length of the CDR3 is 15 residues. The V and J ends lost 3 bases and 3 bases, in that order; junction bases with no gene match: 5. The CDR3 bases are TGTGCCAGTAGTATCGGTAGCGGGGGGATCTACGAGCAGTACTTC. Residues: CASSIGSGGIYEQYF.

CDR3 DNA sequence: TGCAGTGCTAGGGCAACCGACAATTACTATGGCTACACCTTC. Translation: CSARATDNYYGYTF. This chain joins TRBV20-1 and TRBJ1-2, with D unclear. CDR1 and CDR2 from the germline V gene are DFQATT and SNEGSKA (reference sequence). The CDR3 consists of 14 residues. V lost 3 bases, J lost 3 bases, and 14 bases lay in between.

About this clonotype itself: The conserved final phenylalanine or tryptophan is absent from the CDR3, which likely points to a read error. This sequence joins TRBV7-9 and TRBJ2-1; TRBD1 is a possible D gene (8 bases). Per the germline V gene, CDR1 is SEHNR and CDR2 is FQNEAQ (reference sequence). Trimming took 5 bases from V and 1 from J, leaving 21 bases between them. The CDR3 contains 18 residues. The CDR3 reads CASSPGGGDRRSYNEQFL. The CDR3 nucleotides are TGTGCCAGCAGCCCTGGGGGGGGGGACAGGAGGTCCTACAATGAGCAGTTCTTA.

This clonotype has at least ten counts. V and J are TRBV12-3 or TRBV12-4 and TRBJ1-2, with unresolved D. Deletions cut 5 bases from V and 8 bases from J, with 12 bases between. The CDR3 has 12 residues. DNA for the CDR3: TGTGCCAGCAGTCTAGGGTTGAGAGGCTACACCTTC. Encoded protein: CASSLGLRGYTF.

This clonotype has just a few counts. V and J are TRBV6-5 and TRBJ1-1; D gene ambiguous. The CDR3 runs 14 residues. V was cut by 0 bases and J by 1 base, with 6 bases left in between. CDR1 is MNHEY and CDR2 is SVGAGI in the germline V gene. CDR3 in DNA: TGTGCCAGCAGTTACTCGTGGGGGAACACTGAAGCTTTCTTT. Its protein product is CASSYSWGNTEAFF.

CDR3 DNA sequence: TGTGCCAGCAGTGCGAGACATTCCTTTGGAGCTTTCTTT. It translates to CASSARHSFGAFF. The chain links TRBV2 to TRBJ1-1; D is unresolved. CDR3 length: 13 residues. V lost 4 bases to trimming and J lost 10 bases, with 16 bases between them. Germline V gene data show CDR1 as SNHLY and CDR2 as FYNNEI.

This clonotype was seen only a few times. V is TRBV12-3 or TRBV12-4 and J is TRBJ1-2; 8 bases match TRBD1. The CDR3 has 17 residues. J gave up 4 bases and V 7 bases, and 17 bases lay outside the gene matches. Here the CDR3 reads CASTIMRGQGRRYGYTF. CDR3 bases: TGTGCCAGCACCATAATGAGAGGACAGGGACGACGCTATGGCTACACCTTC.

In this sample, this clonotype turned up once. CDR3 residues: CASSLNRGRYTDTQYF. CDR3 DNA sequence: TGTGCCAGCAGTCTCAACAGGGGCAGATACACAGATACGCAGTATTTT. This chain uses TRBV27 with TRBJ2-3; 7 positions agree with TRBD1. This CDR3 comprises 16 residues. Germline-derived CDR1 and CDR2 are MNHEY and SMNVEV (reference sequence). Trimming cost V 5 bases and J 2 bases; bases outside gene matches: 10.

This clonotype was recorded at least ten times. The chain couples TRBV12-3 or TRBV12-4 to TRBJ2-1, with no clear D. The CDR3 is 11 amino acids. V gave up 2 bases and J gave up 9 bases, with 5 bases separating them. The CDR3 loop is CASSLRIEQFF. Written as DNA, the CDR3 is TGTGCCAGCAGTTTAAGGATTGAGCAGTTCTTC.

The rearrangement joins TRBV20-1 to TRBJ2-7, with D possibly being TRBD2 (6 bases). This CDR3 has 14 amino acids. V was pared by 6 bases and J by 0 bases, with 15 bases between. Germline values: CDR1 DFQATT, CDR2 SNEGSKA (reference sequence). For the CDR3, the DNA is TGCAGTGCCACGGGACTCTCATACTCCTACGAGCAGTACTTC. It specifies CSATGLSYSYEQYF.

The chain carries TRBV3-1 and TRBJ2-3; 15 bases align to TRBD2. V trimming: 4 bases; J trimming: 2 bases; junction bases outside the gene matches: 7. The CDR3 covers 18 residues. The germline gives CDR1 LGHDT, CDR2 YNNKEL (reference sequence). CDR3: CASSLGTSGGPLTDTQYF. DNA for the CDR3: TGTGCCAGCAGCCTCGGGACTAGCGGGGGGCCCCTCACAGATACGCAGTATTTT.

Only a few counts were recorded for this clonotype. This sequence joins TRBV15 and TRBJ2-5, with 8 bases fitting TRBD1. Trimming removed 5 bases from V and 5 bases from J; junction bases left unmatched: 10. Germline CDR1 is LNHNV and CDR2 is YYDKDF (reference sequence). The CDR3 is made up of 15 amino acids. DNA for the CDR3: TGTGCCACCAGCGGACTGACAGGGGCGCGGGAGACCCAGTACTTC. Translation: CATSGLTGARETQYF.

This clonotype was observed many times. This rearrangement joins TRBV12-3 or TRBV12-4 to TRBJ1-1, with no clear D. Between the trimmed V and J ends, which lost 2 bases and 1 base, there was a span of 8 bases. The CDR3 sequence is 14 residues long. CDR3 loop: CASSLYGGNTEAFF. In DNA, the CDR3 is TGTGCCAGCAGTTTATATGGCGGGAACACTGAAGCTTTCTTT.

This clonotype was recorded many times. This chain joins TRBV27 and TRBJ2-5; D remains unclear. Deletions cut 3 bases from V and 13 bases from J, with 18 bases between. CDR3 size: 13 residues. CDR1 is MNHEY, CDR2 SMNVEV, per germline (reference sequence). The CDR3 protein is CASSFNSGSRWYF. In nucleotides, the CDR3 is TGTGCCAGCAGTTTCAATTCGGGCTCCCGGTGGTACTTC.

This chain connects TRBV29-1 to TRBJ2-7; D is ambiguous. Per germline, CDR1 SQVTM and CDR2 ANQGSEA. The CDR3 sequence is 11 residues long. The ends were cut back, 4 bases at V and 12 bases at J, with 16 bases in the middle. The CDR3: CSVALSSYVYF. The CDR3, as DNA: TGCAGCGTTGCTCTCAGCAGCTACGTGTACTTC.

There are many counts of this clonotype. V usage is TRBV5-1 and J usage is TRBJ1-1; 8 bases map to TRBD1. The CDR3 is made up of 14 amino acids. The J segment lost 3 bases and the V segment lost 4 bases, leaving 5 bases of the junction unmatched. Germline assignment: CDR1 SGHRS and CDR2 YFSETQ. CDR3 DNA: TGCGCCAGCAGCACGGACAGGGCGGACACTGAAGCTTTCTTT. Protein sequence: CASSTDRADTEAFF.

The chain has TRBV18 and TRBJ2-3; 9 bases line up with TRBD2. Germline trimming cut 3 bases from V and 0 bases from J; bases unmatched to any gene: 7. The V gene's germline CDR1 is KGHSH and CDR2 LQKENI. CDR3 size: 17 residues. The chain's CDR3 is CASSPFRRGGSTDTQYF. DNA for the CDR3: TGTGCCAGCTCACCGTTCCGGCGGGGGGGGAGCACAGATACGCAGTATTTT.

The V call is TRBV15, the J call TRBJ1-5; 7 positions match TRBD1. There are 15 residues in the CDR3. Trimming took 0 bases from V and 7 from J; bases not matched to a gene: 6. The germline gives CDR1 LNHNV, CDR2 YYDKDF (reference sequence). This CDR3 reads CATSRDAGGRQPQHF. The CDR3, as DNA: TGTGCCACCAGCAGAGATGCAGGGGGTCGGCAGCCCCAGCATTTT.

The chain combines TRBV7-2 with TRBJ1-2; D may be TRBD1 (6 bases). This CDR3 spans 17 amino acids. Germline V gene data show CDR1 as SGHTA and CDR2 as FQGNSA. Between the trimmed V and J ends, which lost 1 base and 7 bases, there was a span of 22 bases. The DNA for the CDR3 is TGTGCCAGCAGCTTAGACCCCCGGGGGCAGCCCAGGGGTGGCTACACCTTC. It yields the protein CASSLDPRGQPRGGYTF.

Worth noting for this clonotype: A much larger clonotype is one base distant, so this may be a read error. V and J are TRBV20-1 and TRBJ2-7; D could derive from TRBD1 or TRBD2 (5 bases each). With 5 bases removed from V and 4 bases from J, the gap between germline ends came to 15 bases. This CDR3 is built from 13 residues. Per germline, CDR1 DFQATT and CDR2 SNEGSKA (reference sequence). In DNA, the CDR3 is TGCAGTGCTGGCTCGGGCAGGGAGTACGAGCAGTACTTC. Its translation is CSAGSGREYEQYF.

The chain uses TRBV5-5 and TRBJ1-4; unclear D gene. V shed 0 bases and J shed 5 bases, with 14 bases lying between them. This CDR3 spans 16 amino acids. Germline CDR1 reads SGHKS; CDR2 reads YYEKEE (reference sequence). CDR3 sequence (DNA): TGTGCCAGCAGCTTGGCCCCCATGAAAGTCAATGAAAAACTGTTTTTT. This gives the protein CASSLAPMKVNEKLFF.

Turning to this clonotype: At one end, the junction sequence differs from germline, possibly due to a read error. The gene calls are TRBV27 and TRBJ2-1, with 12 bases lining up with TRBD2. Germline V gives CDR1 MNHEY, CDR2 SMNVEV (reference sequence). The CDR3 totals 14 residues. The CDR3 DNA sequence: TGTGCCAGCAGGCTAGCGGGGGGGCCGAATGGGCAGTTCTTC. It translates to CASRLAGGPNGQFF.

The DNA for the CDR3 is TGTGCCAGCAGCTTTGGACCCTACTCCTACGAGCAGTACTTC. Residues: CASSFGPYSYEQYF. The rearrangement uses TRBV7-2 and TRBJ2-7, with D unclear. Germline V gene lookup returns CDR1 SGHTA and CDR2 FQGNSA. CDR3 length equals 14 residues. Trimming stripped 3 bases from V and 0 bases from J, with 9 bases between. The full variable domain, with the rest looked up from reference TRBV7-2 and TRBJ2-7, is GAGVSQSPSNKVTEKGKDVELRCDPISGHTALYWYRQSLGQGLEFLIYFQGNSAPDKSGLPSDRFSAERTGGSVSTLTIQRTQQEDSAVYLCASSFGPYSYEQYFGPGTRLTVT.